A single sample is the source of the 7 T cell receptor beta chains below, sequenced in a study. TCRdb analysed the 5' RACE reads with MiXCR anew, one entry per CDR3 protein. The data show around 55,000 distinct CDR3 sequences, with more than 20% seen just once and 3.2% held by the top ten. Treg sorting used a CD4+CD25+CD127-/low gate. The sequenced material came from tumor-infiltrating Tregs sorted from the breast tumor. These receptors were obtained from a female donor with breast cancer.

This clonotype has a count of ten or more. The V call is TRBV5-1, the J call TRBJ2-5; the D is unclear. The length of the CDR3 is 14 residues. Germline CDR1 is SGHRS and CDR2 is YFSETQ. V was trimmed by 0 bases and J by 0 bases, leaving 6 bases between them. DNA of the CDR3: TGCGCCAGCAGCTTGGCTGGATACCAAGAGACCCAGTACTTC. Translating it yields CASSLAGYQETQYF.

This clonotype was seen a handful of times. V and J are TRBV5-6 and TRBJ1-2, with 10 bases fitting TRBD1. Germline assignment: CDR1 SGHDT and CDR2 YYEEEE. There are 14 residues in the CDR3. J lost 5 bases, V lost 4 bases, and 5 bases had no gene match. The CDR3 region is CASSARTGGYGYTF. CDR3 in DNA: TGTGCCAGCAGCGCAAGGACAGGGGGGTATGGCTACACCTTC.

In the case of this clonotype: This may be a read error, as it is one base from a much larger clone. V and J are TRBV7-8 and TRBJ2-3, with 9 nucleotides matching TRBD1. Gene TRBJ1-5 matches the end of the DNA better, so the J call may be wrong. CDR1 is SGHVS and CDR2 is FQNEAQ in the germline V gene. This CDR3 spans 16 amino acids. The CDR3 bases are TGTGCCAGCAGCTTAAGGGGGGACAGGGCACGCGAGGGGCAGCATTTT. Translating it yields CASSLRGDRAREGQHF.

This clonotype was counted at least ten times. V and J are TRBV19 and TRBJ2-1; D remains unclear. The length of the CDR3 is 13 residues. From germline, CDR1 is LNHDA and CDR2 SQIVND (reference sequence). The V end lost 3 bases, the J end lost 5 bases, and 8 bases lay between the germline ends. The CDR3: CASSIAAHNEQFF. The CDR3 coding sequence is TGTGCCAGTAGTATCGCCGCCCACAATGAGCAGTTCTTC.

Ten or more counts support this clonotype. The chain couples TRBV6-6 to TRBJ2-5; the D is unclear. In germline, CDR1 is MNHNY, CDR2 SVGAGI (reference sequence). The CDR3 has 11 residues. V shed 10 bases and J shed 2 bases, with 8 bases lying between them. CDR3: CATGPQETQYF. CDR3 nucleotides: TGTGCCACTGGACCACAAGAGACCCAGTACTTC.

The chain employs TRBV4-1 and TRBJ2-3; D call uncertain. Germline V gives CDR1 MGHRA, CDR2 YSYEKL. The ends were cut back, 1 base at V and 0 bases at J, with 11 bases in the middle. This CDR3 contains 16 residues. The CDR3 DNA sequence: TGCGCCAGCAGCCAAGTCAACCTCATTAGCACAGATACGCAGTATTTT. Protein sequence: CASSQVNLISTDTQYF.

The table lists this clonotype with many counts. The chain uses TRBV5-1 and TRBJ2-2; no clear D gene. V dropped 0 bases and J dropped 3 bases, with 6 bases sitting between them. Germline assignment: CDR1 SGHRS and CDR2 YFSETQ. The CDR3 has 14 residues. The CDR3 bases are TGCGCCAGCAGCTTGGACCCAGACACCGGGGAGCTGTTTTTT. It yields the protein CASSLDPDTGELFF.